The 6 T cell receptor beta chains in this list originate from one sample, sequenced in a study of healthy donors' naive CD4 and CD8 T cells. Starting from about 0.55 ug of total RNA, TCR libraries were made with linear amplification. TCRdb reprocessed the reads with MiXCR, giving one entry per CDR3 protein. This sample has 200,000 or so distinct CDR3 sequences; nearly 75% occur once, and the top ten carry roughly 2.4%. The specimen sequenced was naive CD4+ and CD8+ T cells sorted from blood, pooled from several donors. These receptors were obtained from a pool of human donors in good health; the sample pools cells from several healthy donors.

This chain uses TRBV29-1 with TRBJ2-1, with 10 bases lining up with TRBD2. The DNA end favors TRBJ2-7, so the J call may be wrong. The CDR3 covers 12 residues. Germline assignment: CDR1 SQVTM and CDR2 ANQGSEA. CDR3 nucleotides: TGCAGCGCGCAACTAGCGGGACGGGAGCAGTACTTC. Translating it yields CSAQLAGREQYF.

This clonotype appeared a single time. The chain recombines TRBV29-1 with TRBJ2-7; D possibly corresponds to TRBD2 (6 bases). The V gene lost 1 base and the J gene lost 5 bases, with 15 bases spanning the gap. The germline V gene has CDR1 SQVTM and CDR2 ANQGSEA. The CDR3 contains 14 residues. CDR3 region: CSVEGGIKGNEQYF. The CDR3 DNA is TGCAGCGTTGAAGGCGGGATAAAGGGGAACGAGCAGTACTTC.

Worth noting for this clonotype: The final CDR3 position lacks the conserved phenylalanine or tryptophan, pointing to a likely read error. The gene calls are TRBV29-1 and TRBJ1-1; no clear D. Trimming removed 1 base at V and 0 bases at J, with 6 bases between. The CDR3 is 13 residues long. Per germline, CDR1 SQVTM and CDR2 ANQGSEA. The CDR3 DNA is TGCAGCGTTGAAGGCCAGTTGAACACTGAAGCTTTCCTT. It specifies CSVEGQLNTEAFL.

The chain joins TRBV6-5 to TRBJ2-5; TRBD2 aligns across 8 bases. Germline CDR1 is MNHEY and CDR2 is SVGAGI. V lost 3 bases, J lost 4 bases, and 16 bases stayed unmatched. The CDR3 totals 18 residues. CDR3 in amino acids: CASSYINPGLVRGETQYF. DNA of the CDR3: TGTGCCAGCAGTTATATAAATCCGGGACTAGTGAGAGGAGAGACCCAGTACTTC.

This chain joins TRBV27 and TRBJ2-1; no clear D. V shed 4 bases and J shed 4 bases, with 20 bases lying between them. Germline V lookup: CDR1 MNHEY, CDR2 SMNVEV (reference sequence). There are 17 residues in the CDR3. CDR3 in DNA: TGTGCCAGCAGTTACGCCCAGACGGGCCAGATTTACAATGAGCAGTTCTTC. Translation gives CASSYAQTGQIYNEQFF.

V gene TRBV5-1 combines with J gene TRBJ2-7, with TRBD1 matching 11 bases. The germline gives CDR1 SGHRS, CDR2 YFSETQ. The CDR3 contains 15 residues. After removal of 4 bases from V and 5 bases from J, the junction contained 8 bases not matched to a gene. As DNA, the CDR3 is TGCGCCAGCAGCGAAGGACAGGGGGCTAAAGACGAGCAGTACTTC. Protein product: CASSEGQGAKDEQYF.